This T cell receptor (beta chain) was retrieved from a study of CD8 T cells in Susac syndrome. A quantity of about 0.5 to 1 ug RNA underwent reverse transcription using random hexamers. Amplification of TCR beta CDR3 across 54 Vbeta and 13 Jbeta was performed with immunoSEQ multiplex PCR. TCRdb re-called the immunoSEQ multiplex PCR reads with MiXCR, one entry per CDR3 protein. The table records over 150,000 distinct CDR3 sequences, roughly 94% of them present only once. Per the germline V gene, CDR1 is DFQATT and CDR2 is SNEGSKA (reference sequence). CDR3 size: 12 residues. The germline V and J ends were trimmed by 3 bases and 4 bases, with 9 bases remaining between them.

Material: CD4+ T cells from PBMCs. The source of this sequence is a human donor with Susac syndrome. The V call is TRBV20-1, the J call TRBJ1-2; D not certain. CDR3 loop: CSASSFVYGYTF. CDR3 nucleotide sequence: TGCAGTGCTAGTTCCTTCGTCTATGGCTACACCTTC.